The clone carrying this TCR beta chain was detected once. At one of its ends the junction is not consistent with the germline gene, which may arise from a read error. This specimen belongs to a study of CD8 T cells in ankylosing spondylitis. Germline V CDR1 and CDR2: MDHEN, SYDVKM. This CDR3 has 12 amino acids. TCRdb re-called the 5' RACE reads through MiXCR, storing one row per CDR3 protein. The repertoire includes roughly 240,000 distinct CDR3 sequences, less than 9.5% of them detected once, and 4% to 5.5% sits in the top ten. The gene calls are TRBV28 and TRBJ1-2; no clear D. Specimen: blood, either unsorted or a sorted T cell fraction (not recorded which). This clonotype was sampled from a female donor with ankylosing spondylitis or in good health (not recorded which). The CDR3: CASISIGYGNTF. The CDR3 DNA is TGTGCCAGCATCTCGATCGGCTATGGCAACACCTTC.